This T cell receptor beta chain originates from a study of shared clonotypes between healthy human individuals. TCRdb keeps only in-frame clones here, not all; method: immunoSEQ multiplex PCR. The table has around 980,000 clones, around three quarters seen once. It was into CD45RA+ naive and CD45RA-negative memory subsets that the CD4+ cells were split. The V and J ends lost 3 bases and 5 bases respectively, with 12 bases between them. Germline V gene data show CDR1 as SGDLS and CDR2 as YYNGEE. This CDR3 comprises 14 residues. The material sequenced was memory CD4+ T cells from PBMCs. Sample subset: CD45RA-negative fraction. The V and J genes are TRBV9 and TRBJ2-4; the D call may be TRBD1 or TRBD2 (5 bases each). The TCR was taken from a man in his late teens or twenties in good health. Some clones in this sample may be carry-over from other donors' samples. CDR3 in DNA: TGTGCCAGCAGCGGTTGGGACGGAGAAAACATTCAGTACTTC. Its protein product is CASSGWDGENIQYF.